This TCR beta chain was observed in a study of shared clonotypes between healthy human individuals. V was clipped by 3 bases and J by 6 bases, with 15 bases between them. Germline V lookup: CDR1 SGHTA, CDR2 FQGNSA. CDR3 length: 15 amino acids. Profiling relied on immunoSEQ multiplex PCR, and the TCRdb table lists in-frame clones only, not all of them. The table shows 2 million to 2.5 million clones, with over 85% occurring only once. V and J are TRBV7-2 and TRBJ1-5; D is undetermined. Sample: naive CD4+ T cells from PBMCs. The subset here: CD45RA+ positively selected. This TCR derives from a young man in good health. Some clones in this sample may be carry-over from other donors' samples. The chain's CDR3 is CASSFLAGRFQPQHF. The CDR3 DNA reads TGTGCCAGCAGCTTCCTCGCCGGTCGTTTTCAGCCCCAGCATTTT.